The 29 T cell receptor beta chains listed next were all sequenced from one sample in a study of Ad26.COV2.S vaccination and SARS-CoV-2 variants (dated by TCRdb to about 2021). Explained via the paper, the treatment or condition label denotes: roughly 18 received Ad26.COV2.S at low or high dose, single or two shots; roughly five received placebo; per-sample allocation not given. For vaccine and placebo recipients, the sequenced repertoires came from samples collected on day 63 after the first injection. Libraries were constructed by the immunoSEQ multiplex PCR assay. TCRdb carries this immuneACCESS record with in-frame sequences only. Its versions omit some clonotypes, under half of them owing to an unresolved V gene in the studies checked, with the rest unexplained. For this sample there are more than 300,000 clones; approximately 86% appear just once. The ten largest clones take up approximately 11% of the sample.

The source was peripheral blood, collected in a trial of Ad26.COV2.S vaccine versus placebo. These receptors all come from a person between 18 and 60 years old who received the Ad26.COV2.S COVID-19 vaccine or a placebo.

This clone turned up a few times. CDR3 in amino acids: CASSFGGGGQPQHF. The CDR3 coding sequence is TGTGCCAGCAGCTTTGGGGGAGGGGGCCAGCCCCAGCATTTT. V gene TRBV7-9 combines with J gene TRBJ1-5, with 7 bases aligning to TRBD1. Germline V gene data show CDR1 as SEHNR and CDR2 as FQNEAQ (reference sequence). The CDR3 runs 14 residues. Trimming took 3 bases from V and 7 from J; bases not matched to a gene: 6.

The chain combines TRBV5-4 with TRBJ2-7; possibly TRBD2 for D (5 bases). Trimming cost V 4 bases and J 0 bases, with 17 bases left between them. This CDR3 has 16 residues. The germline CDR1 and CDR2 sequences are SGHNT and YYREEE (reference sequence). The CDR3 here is CASSPQGSVFSYEQYF. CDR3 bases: TGTGCCAGCAGCCCACAAGGGAGCGTTTTCTCCTACGAGCAGTACTTC.

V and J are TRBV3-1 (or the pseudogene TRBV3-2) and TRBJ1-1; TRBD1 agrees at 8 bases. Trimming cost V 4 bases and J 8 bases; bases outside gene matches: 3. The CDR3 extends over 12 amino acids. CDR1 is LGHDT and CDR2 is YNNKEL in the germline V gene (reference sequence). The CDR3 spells CASSPGDREAFF. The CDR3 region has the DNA TGTGCCAGCAGCCCCGGGGACAGGGAAGCTTTCTTT.

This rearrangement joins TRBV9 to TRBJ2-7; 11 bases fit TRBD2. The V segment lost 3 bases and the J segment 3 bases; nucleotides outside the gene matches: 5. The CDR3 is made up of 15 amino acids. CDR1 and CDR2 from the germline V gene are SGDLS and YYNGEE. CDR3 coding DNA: TGTGCCAGCAGCGCATACCTAGCGGGAGGCTACGAGCAGTACTTC. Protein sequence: CASSAYLAGGYEQYF.

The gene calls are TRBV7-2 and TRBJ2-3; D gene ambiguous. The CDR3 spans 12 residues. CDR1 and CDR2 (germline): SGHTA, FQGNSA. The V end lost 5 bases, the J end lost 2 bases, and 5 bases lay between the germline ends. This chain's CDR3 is CASSGYTDTQYF. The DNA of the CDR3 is TGTGCCAGCAGCGGCTACACAGATACGCAGTATTTT.

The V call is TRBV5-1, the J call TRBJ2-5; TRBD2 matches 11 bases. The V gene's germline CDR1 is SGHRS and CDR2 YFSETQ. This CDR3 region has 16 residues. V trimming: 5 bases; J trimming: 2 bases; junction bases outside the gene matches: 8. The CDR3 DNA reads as TGCGCCAGCAGGGCTAGCGGGAGGAGATCGCAAGAGACCCAGTACTTC. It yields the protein CASRASGRRSQETQYF.

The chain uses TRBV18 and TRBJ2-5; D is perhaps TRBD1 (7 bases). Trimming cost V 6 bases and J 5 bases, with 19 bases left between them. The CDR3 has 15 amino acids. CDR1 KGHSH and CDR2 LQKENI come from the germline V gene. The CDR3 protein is CASSRDSEGRETQYF. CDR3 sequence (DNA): TGTGCCAGCTCCCGGGACAGCGAGGGGAGGGAGACCCAGTACTTC.

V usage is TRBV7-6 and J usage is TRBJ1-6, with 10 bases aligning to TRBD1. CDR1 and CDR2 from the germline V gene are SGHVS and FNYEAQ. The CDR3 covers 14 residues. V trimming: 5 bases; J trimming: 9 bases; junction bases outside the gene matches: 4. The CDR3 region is CASSAGTGVSPLHF. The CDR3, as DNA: TGTGCCAGCAGCGCCGGGACAGGGGTTTCACCCCTCCACTTT.

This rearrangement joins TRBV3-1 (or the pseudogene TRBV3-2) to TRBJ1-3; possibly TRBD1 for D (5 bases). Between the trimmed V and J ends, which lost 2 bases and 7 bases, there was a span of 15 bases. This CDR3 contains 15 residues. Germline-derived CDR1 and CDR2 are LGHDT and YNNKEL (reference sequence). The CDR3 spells CASSQQDSLLNTIYF. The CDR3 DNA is TGTGCCAGCAGCCAACAAGACAGCCTTCTGAACACCATATATTTT.

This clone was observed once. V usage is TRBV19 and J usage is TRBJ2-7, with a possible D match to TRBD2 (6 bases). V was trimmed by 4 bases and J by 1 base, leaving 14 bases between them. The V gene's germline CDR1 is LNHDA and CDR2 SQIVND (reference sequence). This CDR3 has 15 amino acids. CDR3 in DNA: TGTGCCAGTAGTACCCTCGGCGGGGAATCCTACGAGCAGTACTTC. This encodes CASSTLGGESYEQYF.

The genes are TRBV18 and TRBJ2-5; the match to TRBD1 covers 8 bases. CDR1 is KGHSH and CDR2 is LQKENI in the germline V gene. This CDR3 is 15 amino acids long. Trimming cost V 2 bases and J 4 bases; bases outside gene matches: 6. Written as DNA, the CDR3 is TGTGCCAGCTCACCAACAGGGGGTCCTAGAGAGACCCAGTACTTC. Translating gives CASSPTGGPRETQYF.

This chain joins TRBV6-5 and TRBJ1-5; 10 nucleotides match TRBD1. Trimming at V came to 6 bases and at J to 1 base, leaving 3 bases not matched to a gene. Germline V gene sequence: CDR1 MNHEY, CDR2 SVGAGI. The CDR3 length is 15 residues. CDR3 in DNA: TGTGCCAGCAGGAGGACAGGGGGAAGCAATCAGCCCCAGCATTTT. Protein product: CASRRTGGSNQPQHF.

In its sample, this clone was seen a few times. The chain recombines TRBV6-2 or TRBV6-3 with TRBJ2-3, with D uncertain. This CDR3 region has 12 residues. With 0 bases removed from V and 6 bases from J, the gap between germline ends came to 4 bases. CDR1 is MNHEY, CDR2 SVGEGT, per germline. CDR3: CASSYSVDTQYF. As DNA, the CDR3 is TGTGCCAGCAGTTACTCGGTGGATACGCAGTATTTT.

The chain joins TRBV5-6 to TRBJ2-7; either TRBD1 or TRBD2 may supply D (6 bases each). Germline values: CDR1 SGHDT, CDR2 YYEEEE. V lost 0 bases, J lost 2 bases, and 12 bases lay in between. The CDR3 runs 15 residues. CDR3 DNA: TGTGCCAGCAGCTTGGTTCCGGGGGCCACCTACGAGCAGTACTTC. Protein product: CASSLVPGATYEQYF.

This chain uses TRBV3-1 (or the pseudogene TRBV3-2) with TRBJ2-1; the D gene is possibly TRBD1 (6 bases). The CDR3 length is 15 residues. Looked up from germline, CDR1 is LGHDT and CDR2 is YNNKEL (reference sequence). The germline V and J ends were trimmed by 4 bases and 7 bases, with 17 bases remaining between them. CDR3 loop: CASSPTGQVQNEQFF. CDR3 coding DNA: TGTGCCAGCAGCCCTACAGGGCAAGTACAAAATGAGCAGTTCTTC.

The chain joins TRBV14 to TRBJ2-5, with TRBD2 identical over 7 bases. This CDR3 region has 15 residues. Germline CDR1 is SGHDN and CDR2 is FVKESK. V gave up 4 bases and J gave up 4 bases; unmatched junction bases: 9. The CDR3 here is CASSPRTGGRETQYF. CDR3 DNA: TGTGCCAGCAGCCCGAGGACGGGGGGTAGAGAGACCCAGTACTTC.

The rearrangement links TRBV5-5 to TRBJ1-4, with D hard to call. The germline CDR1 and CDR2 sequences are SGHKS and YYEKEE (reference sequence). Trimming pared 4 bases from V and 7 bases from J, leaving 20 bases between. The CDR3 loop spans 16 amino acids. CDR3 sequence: CASSAPAAGVSEKLFF. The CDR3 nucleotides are TGTGCCAGCAGCGCCCCCGCAGCCGGGGTTAGTGAAAAACTGTTTTTT.

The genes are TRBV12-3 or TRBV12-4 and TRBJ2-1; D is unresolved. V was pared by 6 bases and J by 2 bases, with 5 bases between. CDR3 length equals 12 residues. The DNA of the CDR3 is TGTGCCAGCAGCCCCGCCTACAATGAGCAGTTCTTC. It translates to CASSPAYNEQFF.

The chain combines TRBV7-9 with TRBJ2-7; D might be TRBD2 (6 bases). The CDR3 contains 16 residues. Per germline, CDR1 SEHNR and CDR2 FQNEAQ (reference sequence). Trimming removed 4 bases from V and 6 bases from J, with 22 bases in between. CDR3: CASSSSQGFGGGEQYF. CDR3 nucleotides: TGTGCCAGCAGCTCCTCACAAGGTTTCGGGGGAGGCGAGCAGTACTTC.

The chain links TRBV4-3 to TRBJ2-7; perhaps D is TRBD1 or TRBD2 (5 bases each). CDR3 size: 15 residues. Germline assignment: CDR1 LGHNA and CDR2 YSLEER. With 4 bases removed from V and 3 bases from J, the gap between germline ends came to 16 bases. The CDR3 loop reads CASSLAWGFGYEQYF. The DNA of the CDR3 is TGCGCCAGCAGCCTCGCCTGGGGGTTTGGCTACGAGCAGTACTTC.

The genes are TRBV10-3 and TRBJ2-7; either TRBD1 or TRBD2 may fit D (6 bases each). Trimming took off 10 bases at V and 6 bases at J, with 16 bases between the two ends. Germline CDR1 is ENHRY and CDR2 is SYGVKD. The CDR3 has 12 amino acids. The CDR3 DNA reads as TGTGCCACCTACGGGGGCACCACCGAGCAGTACTTC. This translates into CATYGGTTEQYF.

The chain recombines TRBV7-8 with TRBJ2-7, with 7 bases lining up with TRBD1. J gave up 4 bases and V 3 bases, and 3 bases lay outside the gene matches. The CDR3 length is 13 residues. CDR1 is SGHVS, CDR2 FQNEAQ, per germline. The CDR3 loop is CASSFEQGYEQYF. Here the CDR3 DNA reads TGTGCCAGCAGCTTCGAACAGGGGTACGAGCAGTACTTC. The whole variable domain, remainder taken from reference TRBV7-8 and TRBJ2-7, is GAGVSQSPRYKVAKRGQDVALRCDPISGHVSLFWYQQALGQGPEFLTYFQNEAQLDKSGLPSDRFFAERPEGSVSTLKIQRTQQEDSAVYLCASSFEQGYEQYFGPGTRLTVT.

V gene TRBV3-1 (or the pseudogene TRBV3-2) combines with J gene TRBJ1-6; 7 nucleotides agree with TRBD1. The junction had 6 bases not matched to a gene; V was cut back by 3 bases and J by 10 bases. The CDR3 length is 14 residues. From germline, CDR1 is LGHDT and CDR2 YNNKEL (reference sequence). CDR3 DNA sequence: TGTGCCAGCAGCCAGACGGGACAGACCTCACCCCTCCACTTT. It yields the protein CASSQTGQTSPLHF.

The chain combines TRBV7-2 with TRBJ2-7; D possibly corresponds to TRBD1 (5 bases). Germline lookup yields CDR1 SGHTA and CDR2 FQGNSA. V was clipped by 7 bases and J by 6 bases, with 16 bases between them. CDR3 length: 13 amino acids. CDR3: CASTSQGTSEQYF. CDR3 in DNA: TGTGCCAGCACCTCGCAGGGAACATCCGAGCAGTACTTC.

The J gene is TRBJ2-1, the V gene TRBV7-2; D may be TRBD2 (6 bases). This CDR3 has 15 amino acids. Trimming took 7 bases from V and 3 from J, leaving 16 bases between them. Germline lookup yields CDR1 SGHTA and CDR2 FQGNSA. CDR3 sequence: CASTLLAAGYNEQFF. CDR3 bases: TGTGCCAGCACCCTACTAGCTGCCGGCTACAATGAGCAGTTCTTC.

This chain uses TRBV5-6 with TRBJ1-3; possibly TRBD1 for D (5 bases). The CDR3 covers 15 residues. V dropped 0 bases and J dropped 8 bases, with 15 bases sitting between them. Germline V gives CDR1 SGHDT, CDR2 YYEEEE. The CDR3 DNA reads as TGTGCCAGCAGCTTGGTTGGTAGGGGACCGGACACCATATATTTT. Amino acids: CASSLVGRGPDTIYF.

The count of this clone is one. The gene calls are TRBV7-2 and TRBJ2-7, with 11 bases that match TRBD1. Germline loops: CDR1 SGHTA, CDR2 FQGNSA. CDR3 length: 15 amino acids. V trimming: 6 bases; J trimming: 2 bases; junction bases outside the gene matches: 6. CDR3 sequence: CASRSGQGAAYEQYF. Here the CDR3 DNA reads TGTGCCAGCAGAAGCGGACAGGGGGCTGCCTACGAGCAGTACTTC.

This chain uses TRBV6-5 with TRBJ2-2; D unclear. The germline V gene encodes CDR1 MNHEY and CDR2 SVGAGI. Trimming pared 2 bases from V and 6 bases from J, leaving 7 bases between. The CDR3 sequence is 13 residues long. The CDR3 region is CASSYRVSGELFF. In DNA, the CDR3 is TGTGCCAGCAGTTACAGGGTTTCCGGGGAGCTGTTTTTT.

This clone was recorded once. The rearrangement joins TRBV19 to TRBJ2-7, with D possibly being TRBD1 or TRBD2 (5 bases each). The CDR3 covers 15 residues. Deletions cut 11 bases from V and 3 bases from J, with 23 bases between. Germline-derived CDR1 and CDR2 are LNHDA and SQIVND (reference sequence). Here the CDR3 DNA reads TGTGCCGCCAGTTCCACACTCGGGGCCCACTACGAGCAGTACTTC. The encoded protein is CAASSTLGAHYEQYF. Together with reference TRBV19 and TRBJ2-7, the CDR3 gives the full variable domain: DGGITQSPKYLFRKEGQNVTLSCEQNLNHDAMYWYRQDPGQGLRLIYYSQIVNDFQKGDIAEGYSVSREKKESFPLTVTSAQKNPTAFYLCAASSTLGAHYEQYFGPGTRLTVT.